A single sample is the source of the 29 T cell receptor beta chains below, sequenced in a study of cytomegalovirus exposure and HLA in healthy donors. 13 Jbeta primers and 60 Vbeta primers were used for the PCR. Produced via immunoSEQ multiplex PCR; TCRdb's table is partial and in-frame only. This sample yields approximately 120,000 clones, of which around two thirds are seen a single time; approximately 2.2% belongs to the top ten. Sequencing was carried out using PBMCs. Receptor source: a human donor in good health.

This clone was observed a few times. The chain recombines TRBV4-1 with TRBJ2-2; 10 nucleotides line up with TRBD2. This CDR3 region has 14 residues. V trimming: 9 bases; J trimming: 1 base; junction bases outside the gene matches: 2. Germline V lookup: CDR1 MGHRA, CDR2 YSYEKL. The CDR3 nucleotides are TGCGCCAGTCGACTAGCGGGGAACACCGGGGAGCTGTTTTTT. Amino acid sequence: CASRLAGNTGELFF.

Turning to this clone: The same CDR3 can be traced to other DNA sequences in this sample. The chain carries TRBV9 and TRBJ1-1, with 7 bases lining up with TRBD1. V lost 1 base, J lost 4 bases, and 1 base stayed unmatched. The CDR3 length is 13 residues. Germline lookup yields CDR1 SGDLS and CDR2 YYNGEE. CDR3 loop: CASSVTGVTEAFF. The CDR3 DNA follows: TGTGCCAGCAGCGTAACAGGGGTCACTGAAGCTTTCTTT.

V and J are TRBV19 and TRBJ2-1, with 16 bases lining up with TRBD2. The CDR3 is 18 amino acids. The junction had 10 bases not matched to a gene; V was cut back by 4 bases and J by 7 bases. Per the germline V gene, CDR1 is LNHDA and CDR2 is SQIVND (reference sequence). The CDR3 sequence is CASSKGTSGRASGNEQFF. In DNA form, the CDR3 reads TGTGCCAGTAGTAAAGGGACTAGCGGGAGGGCCTCTGGTAATGAGCAGTTCTTC.

This rearrangement joins TRBV7-2 to TRBJ2-7, with a possible D match to TRBD2 (5 bases). Trimming cost V 3 bases and J 7 bases, with 13 bases left between them. The CDR3 loop spans 13 amino acids. The germline V gene has CDR1 SGHTA and CDR2 FQGNSA. The chain's CDR3 is CASSFDSGSEQYF. CDR3 in DNA: TGTGCCAGCAGCTTCGATTCGGGAAGTGAGCAGTACTTC.

This chain links TRBV5-1 with TRBJ2-3; 14 positions agree with TRBD2. The V gene end was trimmed by 3 bases and the J gene end by 0 bases; junction bases not matched to a gene: 12. The CDR3 is 20 residues long. Looked up from germline, CDR1 is SGHRS and CDR2 is YFSETQ. The CDR3 DNA follows: TGCGCCAGCAGCTCTGGGACTAGCGGGGGCTTTTTCACTAGCACAGATACGCAGTATTTT. It codes for CASSSGTSGGFFTSTDTQYF. Combining the CDR3 with reference TRBV5-1 and TRBJ2-3 gives the whole variable domain KAGVTQTPRYLIKTRGQQVTLSCSPISGHRSVSWYQQTPGQGLQFLFEYFSETQRNKGNFPGRFSGRQFSNSRSEMNVSTLELGDSALYLCASSSGTSGGFFTSTDTQYFGPGTRLTVL.

The chain couples TRBV13 to TRBJ1-2; D gene uncertain. The CDR3 is made up of 15 amino acids. V was pared by 2 bases and J by 0 bases, with 10 bases between. Germline V gene lookup returns CDR1 PRHDT and CDR2 FYEKMQ (reference sequence). The CDR3 loop reads CASSLNSAANYGYTF. The CDR3 DNA reads as TGTGCCAGCAGCTTAAATTCCGCGGCTAACTATGGCTACACCTTC.

This chain connects TRBV27 to TRBJ2-5, with 9 bases matching TRBD1. Germline V gives CDR1 MNHEY, CDR2 SMNVEV (reference sequence). This CDR3 region has 14 residues. Germline trimming cut 5 bases from V and 4 bases from J; bases unmatched to any gene: 5. The CDR3 protein is CASSLMGQGETQYF. The DNA for the CDR3 is TGTGCCAGCAGTCTAATGGGACAGGGAGAGACCCAGTACTTC.

The CDR3: CASSLRTSGSIEQYF. CDR3 nucleotides: TGCGCCAGCAGCTTACGGACTAGCGGGAGTATAGAGCAGTACTTC. The V call is TRBV4-1, the J call TRBJ2-7, with 13 bases fitting TRBD2. Losses at the gene ends were 5 bases for V and 7 bases for J; bases not matched to a gene: 8. Germline CDR1 is MGHRA and CDR2 is YSYEKL. The CDR3 runs to 15 residues.

The chain links TRBV19 to TRBJ2-5, with 9 positions matching TRBD2. Germline loops: CDR1 LNHDA, CDR2 SQIVND (reference sequence). Germline trimming cut 2 bases from V and 4 bases from J; bases unmatched to any gene: 8. The CDR3 runs 16 residues. The CDR3 here is CASSIFAGGLTETQYF. CDR3 sequence (DNA): TGTGCCAGTAGTATATTCGCGGGGGGGCTTACAGAGACCCAGTACTTC.

V usage is TRBV11-3 and J usage is TRBJ2-7, with 9 bases identical to TRBD1. Germline V gene data show CDR1 as SGHNT and CDR2 as YENEEA. After removal of 3 bases from V and 7 bases from J, the junction contained 7 bases not matched to a gene. The CDR3 loop spans 14 amino acids. As DNA, the CDR3 is TGTGCCAGCAGCTTGACAGGGGGGAACGGGGAGCAGTACTTC. This translates into CASSLTGGNGEQYF.

The chain combines TRBV6-5 with TRBJ2-2; 8 bases align to TRBD2. CDR3 length: 16 amino acids. V was pared by 0 bases and J by 0 bases, with 0 bases of the junction left unmatched. Germline V gene sequence: CDR1 MNHEY, CDR2 SVGAGI. CDR3 in amino acids: CASSYSSGANTGELFF. The CDR3 bases are TGTGCCAGCAGTTACTCTAGCGGGGCGAACACCGGGGAGCTGTTTTTT.

Of note for this clone: A much larger clone sits a single nucleotide away, making a read error possible. This rearrangement joins TRBV5-4 to TRBJ2-7, with 11 bases lining up with TRBD1. This CDR3 has 14 residues. Germline CDR1 and CDR2: SGHNT and YYREEE (reference sequence). Trimming took 5 bases from V and 3 from J; bases not matched to a gene: 4. The CDR3 sequence: CASRPGTGGYEQYF. CDR3 sequence (DNA): TGTGCCAGCAGGCCCGGGACAGGGGGCTACGAGCAGTACTTC. Filled out from reference TRBV5-4 and TRBJ2-7, the complete variable domain reads ETGVTQSPTHLIKTRGQQVTLRCSSQSGHNTVSWYQQALGQGPQFIFQYYREEENGRGNFPPRFSGLQFPNYSSELNVNALELDDSALYLCASRPGTGGYEQYFGPGTRLTVT.

The chain carries TRBV7-2 and TRBJ2-3; weak D call: TRBD2 (6 bases). The CDR3 loop spans 16 amino acids. V was trimmed by 2 bases and J by 0 bases, leaving 12 bases between them. CDR1 and CDR2 (germline): SGHTA, FQGNSA. CDR3 DNA sequence: TGTGCCAGCAGCTTAATGAAGCGGGCTAGCACAGATACGCAGTATTTT. Its translation: CASSLMKRASTDTQYF.

The chain is built from TRBV7-8 and TRBJ2-3; 11 bases agree with TRBD2. Germline V lookup: CDR1 SGHVS, CDR2 FQNEAQ. The V gene end was trimmed by 3 bases and the J gene end by 5 bases; junction bases not matched to a gene: 1. The CDR3 extends over 14 amino acids. The CDR3 DNA reads as TGTGCCAGCAGCTTTAGCGGGAGGGGAGATACGCAGTATTTT. Residues: CASSFSGRGDTQYF.

The J gene is TRBJ2-5, the V gene TRBV6-5; D not resolved. The V and J ends lost 4 bases and 1 base respectively, with 10 bases between them. The CDR3 contains 14 residues. Germline CDR1 MNHEY, CDR2 SVGAGI. As DNA, the CDR3 is TGTGCCAGCAGTTTCTCTCACGGCCAAGAGACCCAGTACTTC. Protein: CASSFSHGQETQYF.

V is TRBV7-3 and J is TRBJ1-1, with unresolved D. The V gene lost 2 bases and the J gene lost 4 bases, with 11 bases spanning the gap. Per the germline V gene, CDR1 is SGHTA and CDR2 is FQGTGA. The CDR3 sequence is 14 residues long. The DNA of the CDR3 is TGTGCCAGCAGCTTAGGATCAGCGGGCACTGAAGCTTTCTTT. This translates into CASSLGSAGTEAFF.

This sequence joins TRBV5-4 and TRBJ1-1, with a possible D match to TRBD1 (5 bases). This CDR3 region has 15 residues. Germline CDR1 is SGHNT and CDR2 is YYREEE (reference sequence). Trimming took off 3 bases at V and 4 bases at J, with 16 bases between the two ends. CDR3 residues: CASSSRGGVVTEAFF. Here the CDR3 DNA reads TGTGCCAGCAGCTCACGGGGGGGGGTCGTCACTGAAGCTTTCTTT.

The V call is TRBV28, the J call TRBJ2-5, with D unresolved. V was shortened by 7 bases and J by 5 bases, with 14 bases between the two germline ends. Germline loops: CDR1 MDHEN, CDR2 SYDVKM. The CDR3 extends over 13 amino acids. This chain's CDR3 is CASKFNFRETQYF. The CDR3 region has the DNA TGTGCCAGCAAGTTCAACTTCCGGGAGACCCAGTACTTC.

This chain links TRBV9 with TRBJ2-2, with D maybe TRBD2 (6 bases). The CDR3 sequence is 16 residues long. Germline V lookup: CDR1 SGDLS, CDR2 YYNGEE. V dropped 2 bases and J dropped 2 bases, with 13 bases sitting between them. The CDR3 DNA reads TGTGCCAGCAGCGTCGACGCCGGGACTAACACCGGGGAGCTGTTTTTT. It translates to CASSVDAGTNTGELFF.

The chain employs TRBV7-9 and TRBJ2-3; possibly TRBD2 for D (5 bases). CDR3 length equals 15 residues. Trimming took 5 bases from V and 7 from J, leaving 19 bases between them. Germline V CDR1 and CDR2: SEHNR, FQNEAQ (reference sequence). This CDR3 reads CASSGDLSEAYTQYF. Written as DNA, the CDR3 is TGTGCCAGCAGCGGCGACTTATCGGAGGCATATACGCAGTATTTT.

This chain uses TRBV12-5 with TRBJ2-1; D perhaps matches TRBD2 (6 bases). Germline CDR1 reads LGHNT; CDR2 reads FRNRAP. Trimming removed 0 bases at V and 10 bases at J, with 22 bases between. This CDR3 spans 17 amino acids. The CDR3 DNA is TGTGCTAGTGGTTTGGTACTTCTAGGGGACTCCCTGAGAGAGCAGTTCTTC. Translation: CASGLVLLGDSLREQFF.

V is TRBV7-9 and J is TRBJ1-2; TRBD1 agrees at 10 bases. The CDR3 sequence is 14 residues long. V lost 4 bases, J lost 5 bases, and 4 bases stayed unmatched. In germline, CDR1 is SEHNR, CDR2 FQNEAQ (reference sequence). Here the CDR3 DNA reads TGTGCCAGCAGCTCGGGACAGGGGAATTATGGCTACACCTTC. Translated: CASSSGQGNYGYTF. The full variable domain, rest sourced from reference TRBV7-9 and TRBJ1-2, is DTGVSQNPRHKITKRGQNVTFRCDPISEHNRLYWYRQTLGQGPEFLTYFQNEAQLEKSRLLSDRFSAERPKGSFSTLEIQRTEQGDSAMYLCASSSGQGNYGYTFGSGTRLTVV.

The V call is TRBV29-1, the J call TRBJ2-3; no reliable D call. Trimming stripped 1 base from V and 0 bases from J, with 8 bases between. Germline assignment: CDR1 SQVTM and CDR2 ANQGSEA. The CDR3 is made up of 14 amino acids. For the CDR3, the DNA is TGCAGCGTTGAAGGCCTAGAGAGCACAGATACGCAGTATTTT. Amino acid sequence: CSVEGLESTDTQYF.

The chain recombines TRBV28 with TRBJ1-2, with D unclear. The germline V gene encodes CDR1 MDHEN and CDR2 SYDVKM. This CDR3 contains 11 residues. Trimming stripped 8 bases from V and 4 bases from J, with 8 bases between. Written as DNA, the CDR3 is TGTGCCAGCTCGGGATCCTATGGCTACACCTTC. Translated: CASSGSYGYTF.

The chain carries TRBV10-3 and TRBJ2-7; 7 bases align to TRBD1. J lost 3 bases, V lost 10 bases, and 12 bases had no gene match. This CDR3 has 14 amino acids. Germline CDR1 reads ENHRY; CDR2 reads SYGVKD. The chain's CDR3 is CASSFGTENYEQYF. The DNA of the CDR3 is TGTGCCAGCAGCTTCGGGACAGAGAACTACGAGCAGTACTTC.

J is TRBJ2-1 and V is TRBV29-1; D is possibly TRBD2 (6 bases). In germline, CDR1 is SQVTM, CDR2 ANQGSEA. The CDR3 is made up of 13 amino acids. The ends were cut back, 4 bases at V and 12 bases at J, with 19 bases in the middle. CDR3 coding DNA: TGCAGCGTTGGGGCTAGCGAACAGTCGTGGCAGTTCTTC. Amino acid sequence: CSVGASEQSWQFF.

This sequence joins TRBV2 and TRBJ1-4, with D maybe TRBD1 (6 bases). This CDR3 contains 14 residues. CDR1 and CDR2 from the germline V gene are SNHLY and FYNNEI. V lost 4 bases to trimming and J lost 5 bases, with 11 bases between them. The DNA of the CDR3 is TGTGCCAGCAGTGTCGGGGGGCTCAATGAAAAACTGTTTTTT. Encoded protein: CASSVGGLNEKLFF.

The chain recombines TRBV9 with TRBJ2-7; D may be TRBD2 (7 bases). V was clipped by 8 bases and J by 4 bases, with 22 bases between them. This CDR3 is built from 15 residues. Germline V gives CDR1 SGDLS, CDR2 YYNGEE. CDR3 DNA: TGTGCCAGTTTTTTAAAGAAGGGGGGGGCATACGAGCAGTACTTC. It translates to CASFLKKGGAYEQYF.

The CDR3 DNA reads TGCGCCAGCAGCTTGAAGCGGGGCCCCTACAATGAGCAGTTCTTC. Translated: CASSLKRGPYNEQFF. The gene calls are TRBV5-1 and TRBJ2-1; TRBD2 matches 7 bases. There are 15 residues in the CDR3. J lost 2 bases, V lost 1 base, and 3 bases had no gene match. Germline V gives CDR1 SGHRS, CDR2 YFSETQ.